Listed below are T cell receptor beta chains from one sample, sequenced in a study of CD8 T cells in Susac syndrome. TCRdb re-derived calls from the immunoSEQ multiplex PCR reads in MiXCR, one entry per CDR3 protein. The table lists about 200,000 distinct CDR3 sequences, about 95% of them singletons. The sample was CD4+ T cells from PBMCs. Source of these receptors: a human donor with multiple sclerosis. CDR3s include the opening cysteine and the closing phenylalanine or tryptophan. D genes are given only for firm matches.

v_gene	j_gene	d_gene	CDR3aa	CDR3nt
TRBV20-1	TRBJ2-5	-	CSATRNQRGETQYF	TGCAGTGCTACCCGGAACCAGAGGGGAGAGACCCAGTACTTC
TRBV21-1	TRBJ1-1	-	CASTGPQFEAFF	TGTGCCAGCACCGGACCACAGTTTGAAGCTTTCTTT
TRBV19	TRBJ2-7	-	CASSIDRKQYF	TGTGCCAGTAGTATTGACAGGAAGCAGTACTTC
TRBV4-1	TRBJ2-3	-	CASSQARVLPSTDTQYF	TGCGCCAGCAGCCAAGCCAGAGTCCTCCCCAGCACAGATACGCAGTATTTT
TRBV30	TRBJ1-3	TRBD1	CAWDPGQGISGNTIYF	TGTGCCTGGGATCCGGGACAGGGAATCTCTGGAAACACCATATATTTT
TRBV30	TRBJ1-2	-	CAWSVLRGLDYGYTF	TGTGCCTGGAGTGTACTGAGAGGCCTGGACTATGGCTACACCTTC
TRBV18	TRBJ2-4	TRBD1	CASSPGTASNIQYF	TGTGCCAGCTCACCGGGGACAGCCTCAAACATTCAGTACTTC
TRBV27	TRBJ2-7	-	CASSPLGRPYEQYF	TGTGCCAGCAGCCCCCTGGGTAGACCCTACGAGCAGTACTTC
TRBV29-1	TRBJ2-1	TRBD1	CSASTGGGEQFF	TGCAGCGCTTCGACAGGGGGCGGTGAGCAGTTCTTC
TRBV7-3	TRBJ2-3	-	CASSLSRSSTDTQYF	TGTGCCAGCAGCCTCTCCAGATCTAGCACAGATACGCAGTATTTT
TRBV20-1	TRBJ2-5	TRBD2	CSAQLAGEGETQYF	TGCAGTGCACAACTAGCGGGGGAAGGGGAGACCCAGTACTTC
TRBV20-1	TRBJ1-1	-	CSAAYGTVNTEAFF	TGCAGTGCCGCGTACGGGACGGTGAACACTGAAGCTTTCTTT
TRBV12-3/TRBV12-4	TRBJ1-4	-	CASSFPIATNEKLFF	TGTGCCAGCAGTTTCCCGATTGCAACTAATGAAAAACTGTTTTTT
TRBV5-6	TRBJ1-1	-	CASSRGGGRNTEAFF	TGTGCCAGCAGCCGCGGGGGGGGCCGGAACACTGAAGCTTTCTTT
TRBV7-2	TRBJ1-1	-	CASSPRAPGGSEAFF	TGTGCCAGCAGTCCGAGGGCTCCGGGCGGGTCTGAAGCTTTCTTT
TRBV20-1	TRBJ2-3	-	CSAIDGGRTDTQYF	TGCAGTGCTATCGACGGGGGGCGGACAGATACGCAGTATTTT
TRBV13	TRBJ2-7	TRBD2	CASSPRPTSGSYEQYF	TGTGCCAGCAGCCCGCGCCCGACTAGCGGGAGCTACGAGCAGTACTTC
TRBV18	TRBJ2-1	-	CASSPGTDRYNEQFF	TGTGCCAGCTCACCCGGCACAGACAGATACAATGAGCAGTTCTTC
TRBV3-1	TRBJ2-3	TRBD2	CASSSWTSGNTDTQYF	TGTGCCAGCAGCTCGTGGACTAGCGGGAACACAGATACGCAGTATTTT
TRBV2	TRBJ1-1	-	CASSEGGRKNTEAFF	TGTGCCAGCAGTGAAGGGGGGAGGAAAAACACTGAAGCTTTCTTT
TRBV3-1	TRBJ1-5	TRBD1	CASSPQGAKGQPQHF	TGTGCCAGCAGCCCGCAGGGGGCGAAGGGGCAGCCCCAGCATTTT
TRBV30	TRBJ1-2	-	CAWSVEGLSGYTF	TGTGCCTGGAGTGTCGAGGGGCTCTCTGGCTACACCTTC
TRBV7-9	TRBJ2-5	-	CASSLERTQYF	TGTGCCAGCAGCTTAGAAAGGACCCAGTACTTC
TRBV18	TRBJ1-2	-	CASSPPPRAGYTF	TGTGCCAGCTCACCACCCCCCAGGGCGGGCTACACCTTC
TRBV20-1	TRBJ2-2	TRBD2	CSTQAGGPVGELFF	TGCAGTACCCAAGCGGGAGGGCCGGTCGGGGAGCTGTTTTTT
TRBV29-1	TRBJ2-1	TRBD1	CSARRTGGGYNEQFF	TGCAGCGCCCGCCGGACAGGGGGCGGGTACAATGAGCAGTTCTTC
TRBV10-3	TRBJ2-7	-	CAISGGYISSYEQYF	TGTGCCATCAGTGGGGGCTATATTAGCTCCTACGAGCAGTACTTC
TRBV15	TRBJ1-5	TRBD1	CATSTGTGGLGQPQHF	TGTGCCACCAGCACCGGGACAGGGGGCCTTGGGCAGCCCCAGCATTTT
TRBV14	TRBJ1-2	-	CASSIANYGYTF	TGTGCCAGTAGCATCGCTAACTATGGCTACACCTTC
TRBV2	TRBJ1-6	TRBD1	CASRARTGDNSPLHF	TGTGCCAGCAGGGCCCGGACAGGGGATAATTCACCCCTCCACTTT
TRBV30	TRBJ1-2	-	CAWSGMGLDGYTF	TGTGCCTGGAGTGGAATGGGTCTGGATGGCTACACCTTC
TRBV10-2	TRBJ1-2	-	CASMDALGTTTGYTF	TGCGCCAGCATGGACGCGCTCGGGACCACTACTGGCTACACCTTC
TRBV20-1	TRBJ2-7	-	CSASVSGKTYEQYF	TGCAGTGCTAGTGTTTCTGGTAAAACCTACGAGCAGTACTTC
TRBV12-3/TRBV12-4	TRBJ2-1	TRBD2	CASSLTQREVQFF	TGTGCCAGCAGCCTCACCCAGCGGGAGGTTCAGTTCTTC
TRBV12-3/TRBV12-4	TRBJ2-5	-	CASSSTGTEETQYF	TGTGCCAGCAGTTCGACAGGAACGGAAGAGACCCAGTACTTC
TRBV20-1	TRBJ1-5	-	CSALPDSQFQPQHF	TGCAGTGCTCTCCCTGACAGTCAGTTCCAGCCCCAGCATTTT
TRBV2	TRBJ1-1	-	CASRRRQQNTEAFF	TGTGCCAGCAGACGTCGACAACAGAACACTGAAGCTTTCTTT
TRBV30	TRBJ2-5	-	CAWSGTVQETQYF	TGTGCCTGGAGTGGGACAGTCCAAGAGACCCAGTACTTC
TRBV20-1	TRBJ2-1	TRBD1	CSAWETGGNEQFF	TGCAGTGCCTGGGAGACAGGGGGCAATGAGCAGTTCTTC
TRBV6-5	TRBJ2-7	TRBD2	CASSLSGSIYEQYF	TGTGCCAGCAGCCTTAGCGGGAGTATCTACGAGCAGTACTTC
TRBV24-1	TRBJ1-2	TRBD1	CATTPGQGAGYTF	TGTGCCACCACCCCGGGACAGGGCGCTGGCTACACCTTC
TRBV29-1	TRBJ1-5	TRBD1	CSVGEQGGQPQHF	TGCAGCGTTGGGGAACAGGGGGGTCAGCCCCAGCATTTT